This entry lists 24 T cell receptor beta chains sequenced from one sample in a study of immune evolution from preneoplasia to lung adenocarcinoma. Sequencing was performed with immunoSEQ multiplex PCR; in TCRdb, only in-frame clones are kept and a portion is missing. The sample lists roughly 5,700 clones, over 75% occurring once. The material sequenced was FFPE minimally invasive lung adenocarcinoma tissue. The source is a person aged 60-79 years with lung adenocarcinoma.

The rearrangement links TRBV6-6 to TRBJ1-1; D is perhaps TRBD1 (5 bases). Trimming pared 5 bases from V and 1 base from J, leaving 14 bases between. From germline, CDR1 is MNHNY and CDR2 SVGAGI (reference sequence). The CDR3 has 15 residues. CDR3 nucleotide sequence: TGTGCCAGCAGTCGCACTCAGGGTGGGAACACTGAAGCTTTCTTT. Translated, it gives CASSRTQGGNTEAFF.

This chain joins TRBV2 and TRBJ1-1; 7 nucleotides agree with TRBD1. Trimming removed 2 bases from V and 4 bases from J; junction bases left unmatched: 13. CDR3 length: 17 residues. Germline V gene sequence: CDR1 SNHLY, CDR2 FYNNEI. DNA for the CDR3: TGTGCCAGCAGTGAAACTGGTAAGGGGGCCGGGGTCACTGAAGCTTTCTTT. Protein product: CASSETGKGAGVTEAFF.

J is TRBJ1-5 and V is TRBV9, with 9 bases that match TRBD1. Per germline, CDR1 SGDLS and CDR2 YYNGEE. V shed 3 bases and J 5 bases; nucleotides not matched to a gene: 3. This CDR3 comprises 14 residues. The CDR3 here is CASSAQGAYQPQHF. The DNA for the CDR3 is TGTGCCAGCAGCGCACAGGGGGCTTATCAGCCCCAGCATTTT.

There are a few counts of this clone. V gene TRBV6-1 combines with J gene TRBJ1-2, with 7 nucleotides matching TRBD1. The CDR3 runs to 14 residues. V shed 5 bases and J 5 bases; nucleotides not matched to a gene: 8. The germline V gene has CDR1 MNHNS and CDR2 SASEGT. In DNA, the CDR3 is TGTGCCAGCAGTCCCGACAGGGAAGCGTATGGCTACACCTTC. Residues: CASSPDREAYGYTF.

This clone was counted a few times. The genes are TRBV29-1 and TRBJ2-5; the match to TRBD2 covers 8 bases. This CDR3 is built from 15 residues. Trimming took 5 bases from V and 2 from J; bases not matched to a gene: 10. Germline CDR1 SQVTM, CDR2 ANQGSEA. CDR3 protein: CSVWGRSGGQETQYF. For the CDR3, the DNA is TGCAGCGTTTGGGGTAGGAGCGGGGGACAAGAGACCCAGTACTTC.

The chain is built from TRBV4-1 and TRBJ1-1, with D maybe TRBD1 (6 bases). Germline V gene lookup returns CDR1 MGHRA and CDR2 YSYEKL. The CDR3 runs to 18 residues. Deletions cut 0 bases from V and 0 bases from J, with 17 bases between. CDR3 residues: CASSQEPDRLFMNTEAFF. CDR3 DNA: TGCGCCAGCAGCCAAGAACCGGACAGACTTTTCATGAACACTGAAGCTTTCTTT.

This clone was detected once. The V and J genes are TRBV7-8 and TRBJ1-3, with TRBD1 identical over 7 bases. The CDR3 runs to 15 residues. Germline V gene sequence: CDR1 SGHVS, CDR2 FQNEAQ. Losses at the gene ends were 6 bases for V and 0 bases for J; bases not matched to a gene: 5. Here the CDR3 reads CASRTTGDSGNTIYF. In nucleotides, the CDR3 is TGTGCCAGCAGGACAACAGGGGACTCTGGAAACACCATATATTTT.

The chain employs TRBV6-4 and TRBJ2-3; D call uncertain. The V end lost 4 bases, the J end lost 7 bases, and 12 bases lay between the germline ends. Germline lookup yields CDR1 MRHNA and CDR2 SNTAGT. The CDR3 covers 13 residues. CDR3: CASSATLQNTQYF. CDR3 in DNA: TGTGCCAGCAGTGCGACCCTCCAGAATACGCAGTATTTT.

This clone has only a few counts. The genes are TRBV29-1 and TRBJ2-7; possibly TRBD2 for D (7 bases). CDR3 length equals 16 residues. The V gene's germline CDR1 is SQVTM and CDR2 ANQGSEA. The ends were cut back, 7 bases at V and 0 bases at J, with 22 bases in the middle. CDR3 sequence reads: CSAARGGVSRSYEQYF. The CDR3 nucleotides are TGCAGCGCCGCGAGGGGGGGGGTCTCACGCTCCTACGAGCAGTACTTC.

This chain links TRBV5-6 with TRBJ2-3; tentative D call: TRBD1 (5 bases). Germline lookup yields CDR1 SGHDT and CDR2 YYEEEE. The CDR3 loop spans 18 amino acids. The V and J ends lost 4 bases and 0 bases respectively, with 21 bases between them. The CDR3 sequence is CASSLGGYRRFSTDTQYF. DNA for the CDR3: TGTGCCAGCAGCCTGGGTGGGTACAGGCGATTTAGCACAGATACGCAGTATTTT.

The CDR3 bases are TGTGCCAGCAGCCGAGGGGGAGATTCACGCAATCAGCCCCAGCATTTT. Its protein is CASSRGGDSRNQPQHF. The chain is built from TRBV9 and TRBJ1-5; TRBD1 is a possible D gene (6 bases). Trimming removed 4 bases from V and 2 bases from J, with 16 bases in between. From germline, CDR1 is SGDLS and CDR2 YYNGEE. The CDR3 covers 16 residues.

The J gene is TRBJ2-1, the V gene TRBV9, with 14 bases matching TRBD2. The CDR3 contains 18 residues. The V segment lost 4 bases and the J segment 10 bases; nucleotides outside the gene matches: 16. Germline V gives CDR1 SGDLS, CDR2 YYNGEE. The CDR3 DNA is TGTGCCAGCAGCCCTCGTCCCGGGACTAGCGGGAGTTCGAACGAGCAGTTCTTC. It translates to CASSPRPGTSGSSNEQFF.

This clone has a single count. V gene TRBV10-1 combines with J gene TRBJ1-3; D gene uncertain. The germline V gene has CDR1 WNHNN and CDR2 SYGVQD (reference sequence). V gave up 0 bases and J gave up 3 bases, with 3 bases separating them. The CDR3 is 13 amino acids. CDR3 amino acids: CASSESLGNTIYF. CDR3 DNA: TGCGCCAGCAGTGAGTCCCTTGGAAACACCATATATTTT.

The genes are TRBV28 and TRBJ1-2; 8 positions match TRBD1. CDR1 MDHEN and CDR2 SYDVKM come from the germline V gene. This CDR3 comprises 13 residues. Trimming took 5 bases from V and 8 from J; bases not matched to a gene: 7. CDR3 sequence reads: CASSHTGGRGYTF. In DNA, the CDR3 is TGTGCCAGCAGTCACACAGGGGGACGGGGCTACACCTTC.

This clone came up a few times. This chain joins TRBV7-8 and TRBJ2-1; D tentatively reads TRBD1 or TRBD2 (6 bases each). CDR1 is SGHVS, CDR2 FQNEAQ, per germline. The V end was cut by 3 bases, the J end by 7 bases, with 13 bases between. The CDR3 has 14 amino acids. The CDR3 nucleotides are TGTGCCAGCAGCTTTGGGGGGCAGAGGAATGAGCAGTTCTTC. Its translation is CASSFGGQRNEQFF.

The V gene is TRBV7-8, the J gene TRBJ2-2; weak D call: TRBD1 (5 bases). Trimming removed 1 base at V and 1 base at J, with 7 bases between. Looked up from germline, CDR1 is SGHVS and CDR2 is FQNEAQ. This CDR3 region has 15 residues. CDR3 sequence reads: CASSLGGGNTGELFF. CDR3 nucleotide sequence: TGTGCCAGCAGCTTAGGGGGCGGGAACACCGGGGAGCTGTTTTTT.

The V and J genes are TRBV19 and TRBJ1-4; D perhaps matches TRBD1 (6 bases). Germline CDR1 reads LNHDA; CDR2 reads SQIVND (reference sequence). This CDR3 spans 14 amino acids. Trimming shortened V by 7 bases and J by 4 bases, and 13 bases separated the two germline ends. CDR3 DNA sequence: TGTGCCAGTACCCTGACAGGCCATAATGAAAAACTGTTTTTT. This encodes CASTLTGHNEKLFF.

CDR3 bases: TGTGCCAGTAGTGGTCGGCAGGCCCTAGCTAACTATGGCTACACCTTC. It translates to CASSGRQALANYGYTF. V is TRBV19 and J is TRBJ1-2, with D uncertain. The CDR3 consists of 16 residues. V lost 5 bases, J lost 0 bases, and 16 bases lay in between. CDR1 is LNHDA, CDR2 SQIVND, per germline (reference sequence).

This chain uses TRBV30 with TRBJ2-3; no clear D. The length of the CDR3 is 12 residues. V was shortened by 0 bases and J by 6 bases, with 7 bases between the two germline ends. Germline CDR1 is GTSNPN and CDR2 is SVGIG (reference sequence). The CDR3 here is CAWSVKADTQYF. In nucleotides, the CDR3 is TGTGCCTGGAGTGTAAAGGCCGATACGCAGTATTTT.

The chain couples TRBV7-2 to TRBJ2-1; 8 nucleotides match TRBD2. The CDR3 loop spans 15 amino acids. V lost 6 bases, J lost 7 bases, and 11 bases stayed unmatched. Germline CDR1 is SGHTA and CDR2 is FQGNSA. Written as DNA, the CDR3 is TGTGCCAGCAGTGGCCCCGGCGGGAGGACGAATGAGCAGTTCTTC. Its translation: CASSGPGGRTNEQFF.

The chain joins TRBV6-6 to TRBJ2-7; 8 nucleotides match TRBD2. Germline V gene lookup returns CDR1 MNHNY and CDR2 SVGAGI (reference sequence). The V and J ends lost 7 bases and 3 bases, in that order; junction bases with no gene match: 5. The CDR3 is made up of 13 amino acids. The CDR3 coding sequence is TGTGCCAGCACCATACGGGGGGGCTACGAGCAGTACTTC. It encodes CASTIRGGYEQYF.

V usage is TRBV19 and J usage is TRBJ2-3; TRBD1 is a possible D gene (5 bases). The CDR3 totals 13 residues. The V gene's germline CDR1 is LNHDA and CDR2 SQIVND (reference sequence). Trimming cost V 5 bases and J 4 bases, with 10 bases left between them. In nucleotides, the CDR3 is TGTGCCAGTAGTGCAGGGTACGCAGATACGCAGTATTTT. It translates to CASSAGYADTQYF.

This clone has just a few counts. This rearrangement joins TRBV19 to TRBJ2-1, with 12 bases aligning to TRBD2. The CDR3 extends over 15 amino acids. The ends lost 5 bases at V and 6 bases at J; junction bases unmatched: 5. CDR1 is LNHDA, CDR2 SQIVND, per germline (reference sequence). For the CDR3, the DNA is TGTGCCAGTAGTCCAGGGACTAGCGGGTCCAATGAGCAGTTCTTC. Translation gives CASSPGTSGSNEQFF.

The J gene is TRBJ1-1, the V gene TRBV28; tentative D call: TRBD1 (5 bases). CDR1 is MDHEN and CDR2 is SYDVKM in the germline V gene. With 4 bases removed from V and 10 bases from J, the gap between germline ends came to 16 bases. CDR3 length: 13 amino acids. This CDR3 is CASSYFAGGGAFF. The DNA of the CDR3 is TGTGCCAGCAGTTATTTCGCCGGGGGGGGAGCTTTCTTT.